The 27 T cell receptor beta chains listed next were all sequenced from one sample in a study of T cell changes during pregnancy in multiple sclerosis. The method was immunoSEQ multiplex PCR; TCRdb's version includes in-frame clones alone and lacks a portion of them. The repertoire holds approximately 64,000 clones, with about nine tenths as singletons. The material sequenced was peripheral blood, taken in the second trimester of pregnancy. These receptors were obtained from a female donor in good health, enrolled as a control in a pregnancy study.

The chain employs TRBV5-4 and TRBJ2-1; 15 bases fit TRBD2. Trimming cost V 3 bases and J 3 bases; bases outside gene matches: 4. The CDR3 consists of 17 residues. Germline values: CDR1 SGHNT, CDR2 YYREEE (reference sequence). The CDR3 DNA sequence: TGTGCCAGCAGCTCCGGGACTAGCGGGAGGCGCTACAATGAGCAGTTCTTC. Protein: CASSSGTSGRRYNEQFF.

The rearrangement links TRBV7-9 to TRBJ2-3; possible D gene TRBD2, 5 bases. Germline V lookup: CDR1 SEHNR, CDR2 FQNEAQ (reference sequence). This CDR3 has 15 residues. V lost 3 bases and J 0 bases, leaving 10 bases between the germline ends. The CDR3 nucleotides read TGTGCCAGCAGCTTCCCCGGGATTAGCACAGATACGCAGTATTTT. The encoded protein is CASSFPGISTDTQYF.

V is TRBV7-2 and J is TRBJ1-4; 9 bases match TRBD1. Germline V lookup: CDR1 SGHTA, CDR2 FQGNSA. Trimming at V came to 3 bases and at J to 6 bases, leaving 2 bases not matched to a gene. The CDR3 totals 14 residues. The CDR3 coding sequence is TGTGCCAGCAGCTTCGGGACAGGGTATGAAAAACTGTTTTTT. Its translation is CASSFGTGYEKLFF.

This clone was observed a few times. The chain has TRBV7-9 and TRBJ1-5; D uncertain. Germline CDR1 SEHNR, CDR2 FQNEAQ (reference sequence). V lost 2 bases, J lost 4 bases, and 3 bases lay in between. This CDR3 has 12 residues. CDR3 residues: CASSLLNQPQHF. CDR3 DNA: TGTGCCAGCAGCTTATTAAATCAGCCCCAGCATTTT.

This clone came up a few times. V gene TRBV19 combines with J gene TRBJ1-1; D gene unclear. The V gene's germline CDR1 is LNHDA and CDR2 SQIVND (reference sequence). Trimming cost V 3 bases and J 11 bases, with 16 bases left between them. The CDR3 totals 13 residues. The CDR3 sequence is CASSIGEVEEAFF. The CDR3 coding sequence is TGTGCCAGTAGTATTGGTGAGGTCGAAGAGGCTTTCTTT. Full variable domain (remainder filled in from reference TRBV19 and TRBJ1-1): DGGITQSPKYLFRKEGQNVTLSCEQNLNHDAMYWYRQDPGQGLRLIYYSQIVNDFQKGDIAEGYSVSREKKESFPLTVTSAQKNPTAFYLCASSIGEVEEAFFGQGTRLTVV.

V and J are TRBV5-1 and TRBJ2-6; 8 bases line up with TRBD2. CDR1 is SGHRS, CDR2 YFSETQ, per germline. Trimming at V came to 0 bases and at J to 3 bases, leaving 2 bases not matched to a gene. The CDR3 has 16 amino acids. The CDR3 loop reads CASSLAAGGGANVLTF. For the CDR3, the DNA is TGCGCCAGCAGCTTGGCCGCGGGAGGTGGGGCCAACGTCCTGACTTTC.

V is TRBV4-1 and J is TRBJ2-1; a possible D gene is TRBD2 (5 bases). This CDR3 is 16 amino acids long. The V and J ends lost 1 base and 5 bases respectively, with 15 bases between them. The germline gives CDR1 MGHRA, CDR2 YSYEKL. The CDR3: CASSQVSGSAHNEQFF. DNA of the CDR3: TGCGCCAGCAGCCAAGTCAGTGGGAGTGCCCACAATGAGCAGTTCTTC.

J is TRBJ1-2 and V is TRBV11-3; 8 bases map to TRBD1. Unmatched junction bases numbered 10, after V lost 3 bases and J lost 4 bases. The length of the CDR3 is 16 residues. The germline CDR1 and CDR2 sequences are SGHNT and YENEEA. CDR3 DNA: TGTGCCAGCAGCTTGGGGACCACAGGGGGTGCCTATGGCTACACCTTC. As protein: CASSLGTTGGAYGYTF. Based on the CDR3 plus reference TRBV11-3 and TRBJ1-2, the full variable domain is EAGVVQSPRYKIIEKKQPVAFWCNPISGHNTLYWYLQNLGQGPELLIRYENEEAVDDSQLPKDRFSAERLKGVDSTLKIQPAELGDSAVYLCASSLGTTGGAYGYTFGSGTRLTVV.

Here the CDR3 DNA reads TGTGCCAGCAGTGAGGCCGGGAACGAGCAGTACTTC. Its protein product is CASSEAGNEQYF. V is TRBV2 and J is TRBJ2-7; a possible D gene is TRBD2 (5 bases). Trimming took 3 bases from V and 5 from J, leaving 8 bases between them. The germline CDR1 and CDR2 sequences are SNHLY and FYNNEI. The CDR3 has 12 residues. The full variable domain, completed using reference TRBV2 and TRBJ2-7, is EPEVTQTPSHQVTQMGQEVILRCVPISNHLYFYWYRQILGQKVEFLVSFYNNEISEKSEIFDDQFSVERPDGSNFTLKIRSTKLEDSAMYFCASSEAGNEQYFGPGTRLTVT.

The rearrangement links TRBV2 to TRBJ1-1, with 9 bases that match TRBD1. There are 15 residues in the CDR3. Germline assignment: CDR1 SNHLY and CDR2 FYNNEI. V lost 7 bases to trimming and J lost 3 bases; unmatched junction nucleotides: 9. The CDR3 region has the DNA TGTGCCAGCACTGGGACAGGGTGGGGGGACACTGAAGCTTTCTTT. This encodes CASTGTGWGDTEAFF.

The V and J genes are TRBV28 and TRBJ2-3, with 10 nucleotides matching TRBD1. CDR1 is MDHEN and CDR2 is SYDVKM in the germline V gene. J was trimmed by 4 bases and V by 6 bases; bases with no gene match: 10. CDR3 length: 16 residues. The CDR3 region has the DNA TGTGCCAGCAGCTATGAGGGACAGGGGATGGCAGATACGCAGTATTTT. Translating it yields CASSYEGQGMADTQYF.

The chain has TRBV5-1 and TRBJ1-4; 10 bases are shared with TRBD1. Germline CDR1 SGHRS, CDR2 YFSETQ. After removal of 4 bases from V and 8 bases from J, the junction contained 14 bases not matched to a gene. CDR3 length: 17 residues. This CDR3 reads CASSPGLRTGGSEKLFF. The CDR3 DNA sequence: TGCGCCAGCAGCCCTGGGCTGCGGACAGGGGGTTCCGAAAAACTGTTTTTT.

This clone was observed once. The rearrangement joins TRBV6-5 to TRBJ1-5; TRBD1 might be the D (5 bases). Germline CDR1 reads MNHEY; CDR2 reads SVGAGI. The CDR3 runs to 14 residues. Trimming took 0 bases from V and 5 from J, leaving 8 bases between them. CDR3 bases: TGTGCCAGCAGTTACTCGCAGGGCTATCAGCCCCAGCATTTT. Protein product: CASSYSQGYQPQHF.

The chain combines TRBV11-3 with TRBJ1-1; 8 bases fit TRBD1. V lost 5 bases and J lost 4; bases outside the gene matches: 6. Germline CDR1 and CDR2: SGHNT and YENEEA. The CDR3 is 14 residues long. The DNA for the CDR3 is TGTGCCAGCAGCACCGGACAGGGAAGCACTGAAGCTTTCTTT. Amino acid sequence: CASSTGQGSTEAFF.

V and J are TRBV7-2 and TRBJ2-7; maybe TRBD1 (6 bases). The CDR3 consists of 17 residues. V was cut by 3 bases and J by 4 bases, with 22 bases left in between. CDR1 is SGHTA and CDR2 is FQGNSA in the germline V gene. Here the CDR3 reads CASSFATGQSYRYEQYF. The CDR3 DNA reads TGTGCCAGCAGCTTTGCAACAGGACAGTCTTATCGGTACGAGCAGTACTTC.

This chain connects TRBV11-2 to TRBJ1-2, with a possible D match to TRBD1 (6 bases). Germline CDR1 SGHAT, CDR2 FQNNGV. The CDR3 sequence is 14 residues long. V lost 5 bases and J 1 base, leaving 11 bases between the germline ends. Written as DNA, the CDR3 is TGTGCCAGCAGCCTATTGGACAGTAACTATGGCTACACCTTC. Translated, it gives CASSLLDSNYGYTF.

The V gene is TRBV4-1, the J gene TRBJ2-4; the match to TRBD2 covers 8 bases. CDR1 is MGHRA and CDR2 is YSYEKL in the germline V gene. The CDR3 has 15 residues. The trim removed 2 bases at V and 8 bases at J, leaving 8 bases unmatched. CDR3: CASSQIEREWDIQYF. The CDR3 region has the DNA TGCGCCAGCAGCCAAATTGAGCGGGAGTGGGACATTCAGTACTTC.

CDR3 protein: CASSEGGTEEAFF. CDR3 coding DNA: TGTGCCAGCAGCGAAGGGGGTACGGAAGAAGCTTTCTTT. V usage is TRBV11-3 and J usage is TRBJ1-1, with a weak D call TRBD1 (6 bases). This CDR3 is 13 amino acids long. The germline CDR1 and CDR2 sequences are SGHNT and YENEEA. V lost 5 bases to trimming and J lost 8 bases, with 15 bases between them.

CDR3: CASSPRSGQTYEQYF. In DNA, the CDR3 is TGCGCCAGCAGCCCTAGATCGGGACAGACCTACGAGCAGTACTTC. This rearrangement joins TRBV5-1 to TRBJ2-7; 7 nucleotides agree with TRBD1. Trimming took 4 bases from V and 2 from J; bases not matched to a gene: 9. The CDR3 consists of 15 residues. Looked up from germline, CDR1 is SGHRS and CDR2 is YFSETQ.

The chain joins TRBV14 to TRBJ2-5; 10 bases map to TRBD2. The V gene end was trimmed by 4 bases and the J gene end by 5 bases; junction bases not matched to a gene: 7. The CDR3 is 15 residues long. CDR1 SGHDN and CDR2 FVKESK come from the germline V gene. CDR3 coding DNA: TGTGCCAGCAGCCCCGTAGCGGGGGGATTGGAGACCCAGTACTTC. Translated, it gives CASSPVAGGLETQYF. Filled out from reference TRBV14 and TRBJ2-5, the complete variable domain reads EAGVTQFPSHSVIEKGQTVTLRCDPISGHDNLYWYRRVMGKEIKFLLHFVKESKQDESGMPNNRFLAERTGGTYSTLKVQPAELEDSGVYFCASSPVAGGLETQYFGPGTRLLVL.

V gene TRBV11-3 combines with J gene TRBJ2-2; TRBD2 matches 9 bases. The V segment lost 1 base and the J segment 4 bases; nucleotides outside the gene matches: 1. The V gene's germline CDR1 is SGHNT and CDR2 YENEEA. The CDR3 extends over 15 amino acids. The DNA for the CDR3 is TGTGCCAGCAGCTTAGGCGGGAGGGGCACCGGGGAGCTGTTTTTT. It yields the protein CASSLGGRGTGELFF. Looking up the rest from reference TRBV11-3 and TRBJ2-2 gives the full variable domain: EAGVVQSPRYKIIEKKQPVAFWCNPISGHNTLYWYLQNLGQGPELLIRYENEEAVDDSQLPKDRFSAERLKGVDSTLKIQPAELGDSAVYLCASSLGGRGTGELFFGEGSRLTVL.

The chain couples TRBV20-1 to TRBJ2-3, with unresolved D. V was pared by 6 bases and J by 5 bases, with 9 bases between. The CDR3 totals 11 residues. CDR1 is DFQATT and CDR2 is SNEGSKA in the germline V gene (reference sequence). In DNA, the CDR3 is TGCAGTGCAGAGTATCAAGATACGCAGTATTTT. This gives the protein CSAEYQDTQYF.

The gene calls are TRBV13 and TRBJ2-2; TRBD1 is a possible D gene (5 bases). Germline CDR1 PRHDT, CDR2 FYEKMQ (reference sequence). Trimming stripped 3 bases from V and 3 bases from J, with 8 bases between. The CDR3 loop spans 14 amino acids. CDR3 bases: TGTGCCAGCAGCTTGCAAGGGGACACCGGGGAGCTGTTTTTT. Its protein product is CASSLQGDTGELFF. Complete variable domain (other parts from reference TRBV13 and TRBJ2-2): AAGVIQSPRHLIKEKRETATLKCYPIPRHDTVYWYQQGPGQDPQFLISFYEKMQSDKGSIPDRFSAQQFSDYHSELNMSSLELGDSALYFCASSLQGDTGELFFGEGSRLTVL.

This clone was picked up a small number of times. This chain's CDR3 is CASSTQGRTEAFF. Here the CDR3 DNA reads TGTGCCAGTAGTACACAGGGGCGCACTGAAGCTTTCTTT. V usage is TRBV19 and J usage is TRBJ1-1; TRBD1 aligns across 7 bases. This CDR3 is built from 13 residues. V trimming: 4 bases; J trimming: 4 bases; junction bases outside the gene matches: 3. The germline V gene encodes CDR1 LNHDA and CDR2 SQIVND (reference sequence). Together with reference TRBV19 and TRBJ1-1, the CDR3 gives the full variable domain: DGGITQSPKYLFRKEGQNVTLSCEQNLNHDAMYWYRQDPGQGLRLIYYSQIVNDFQKGDIAEGYSVSREKKESFPLTVTSAQKNPTAFYLCASSTQGRTEAFFGQGTRLTVV.

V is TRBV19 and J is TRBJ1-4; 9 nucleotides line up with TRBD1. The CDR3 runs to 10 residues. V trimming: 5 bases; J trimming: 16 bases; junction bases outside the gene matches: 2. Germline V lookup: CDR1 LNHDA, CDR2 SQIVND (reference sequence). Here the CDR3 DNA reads TGTGCCAGTAGTTTGGGACAGGGGTTTTTT. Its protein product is CASSLGQGFF.

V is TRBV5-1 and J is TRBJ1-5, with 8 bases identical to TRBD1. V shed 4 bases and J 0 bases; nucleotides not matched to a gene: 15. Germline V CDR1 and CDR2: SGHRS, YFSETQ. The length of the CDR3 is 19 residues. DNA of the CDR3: TGCGCCAGCAGCGTACAGTTAGCAGGGGGCGAGGATAGCAATCAGCCCCAGCATTTT. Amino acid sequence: CASSVQLAGGEDSNQPQHF.

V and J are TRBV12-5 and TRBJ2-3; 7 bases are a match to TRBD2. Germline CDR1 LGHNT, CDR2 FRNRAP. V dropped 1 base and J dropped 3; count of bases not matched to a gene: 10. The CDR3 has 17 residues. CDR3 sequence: CASGLGTFSRGTDTQYF. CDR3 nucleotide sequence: TGTGCTAGTGGTTTGGGAACATTCTCGCGGGGGACAGATACGCAGTATTTT.